The TCR beta chain under discussion was sequenced for a study of T cell changes during pregnancy in multiple sclerosis. Only in-frame clones appear in the TCRdb table, and some are missing; sequencing was by immunoSEQ multiplex PCR. The data contain about 52,000 clones, 80% to 95% of them singletons. The CDR3 is 14 residues long. Germline CDR1 is GTSNPN and CDR2 is SVGIG (reference sequence). V was trimmed by 2 bases and J by 3 bases, leaving 13 bases between them. The sequence came from a female donor with multiple sclerosis, enrolled in a pregnancy study. The specimen was CD4+ T cells from peripheral blood mononuclear cells, collected in the third trimester of pregnancy. The V and J genes are TRBV30 and TRBJ1-2; D might be TRBD1 (5 bases). The CDR3 region is CAWSPRTRDYGYTF. DNA for the CDR3: TGTGCCTGGAGTCCGCGGACAAGGGACTATGGCTACACCTTC.